This TCR beta chain was observed in a study of blood T cells in healthy people across ages. The study, taken as a whole, reports: Significant beta diversity loss was already apparent by age around 36, declining roughly linearly.

Primers used in a second PCR of about 6 to 11 cycles were a sample-barcoded 5' primer and a J-beta primer mix. All cDNA molecules were each tagged by a template-switch adaptor with 12 random nucleotides. In TCRdb, the 5' RACE reads were re-called with MiXCR into one record per CDR3 protein. The sample yields 870,000 or so distinct CDR3 sequences, more than 25% seen once. A few counts support this clonotype. Antigen unknown. CDR3 length: 18 amino acids. J gave up 9 bases and V 2 bases, and 18 bases lay outside the gene matches. Germline V gene sequence: CDR1 MNHEY, CDR2 SVGEGT. The TCR originated in an elderly woman in good health. Sequences were obtained from blood. The chain carries TRBV6-2 or TRBV6-3 and TRBJ2-1; 8 bases map to TRBD2. Here the CDR3 DNA reads TGTGCCAGCAGTTACCCTCGGGTGCGGGGGGCTTCCTTCTTTGAGCAGTTCTTC. It is translated as CASSYPRVRGASFFEQFF.